Below are 11 T cell receptor beta chains sequenced from a single sample in a study of T cell responses to AZD1222 COVID-19 vaccine. Measured with immunoSEQ multiplex PCR; TCRdb has only the in-frame clones, and not every one. The table lists around 160,000 clones, roughly nine tenths of them singletons. The material sequenced was peripheral blood, taken on day 0 of AZD1222 vaccination. These receptors all stem from an adult in good health.

There are a few counts of this clone. J is TRBJ2-7 and V is TRBV29-1, with D possibly being TRBD2 (6 bases). Germline values: CDR1 SQVTM, CDR2 ANQGSEA. V was trimmed by 3 bases and J by 4 bases, leaving 10 bases between them. The CDR3 has 12 residues. The CDR3 coding sequence is TGCAGCGTTGAGGGGACTTCATACGAGCAGTACTTC. Translating it yields CSVEGTSYEQYF.

The V gene is TRBV7-9, the J gene TRBJ1-1, with TRBD1 as a possible D gene (6 bases). CDR3 length: 16 residues. Germline V gene sequence: CDR1 SEHNR, CDR2 FQNEAQ (reference sequence). The germline V and J ends were trimmed by 3 bases and 3 bases, with 17 bases remaining between them. The CDR3 reads CASSFLKQGRDTEAFF. The CDR3 region has the DNA TGTGCCAGCAGCTTCCTGAAACAGGGAAGGGACACTGAAGCTTTCTTT.

Note on this clone: The sample has other DNA sequences that encode this CDR3 too. J is TRBJ1-3 and V is TRBV30, with D unclear. In germline, CDR1 is GTSNPN, CDR2 SVGIG (reference sequence). V shed 0 bases and J shed 4 bases, with 7 bases lying between them. The CDR3 is made up of 13 amino acids. The CDR3 nucleotides read TGTGCCTGGAGTGTGGCAGGCGGAAACACCATATATTTT. This gives the protein CAWSVAGGNTIYF.

This clone came up once. The chain joins TRBV24-1 to TRBJ2-5, with D perhaps TRBD2 (6 bases). The length of the CDR3 is 16 residues. V shed 1 base and J shed 0 bases, with 11 bases lying between them. In germline, CDR1 is KGHDR, CDR2 SFDVKD. The CDR3 loop is CATSDFRGSHQETQYF. The DNA for the CDR3 is TGTGCCACCAGTGATTTTCGGGGGAGCCACCAAGAGACCCAGTACTTC.

The J gene is TRBJ1-1, the V gene TRBV5-4; TRBD1 might be the D (6 bases). The ends were cut back, 4 bases at V and 6 bases at J, with 13 bases in the middle. In germline, CDR1 is SGHNT, CDR2 YYREEE (reference sequence). This CDR3 region has 13 residues. The CDR3 sequence: CASSLDSHSEAFF. The CDR3 nucleotides read TGTGCCAGCAGCCTGGACAGCCATTCTGAAGCTTTCTTT.

V is TRBV19 and J is TRBJ1-5; 9 nucleotides align to TRBD1. CDR1 and CDR2 (germline): LNHDA, SQIVND (reference sequence). The ends lost 1 base at V and 7 bases at J; junction bases unmatched: 2. The CDR3 runs 14 residues. The chain's CDR3 is CASSIGTGEQPQHF. The CDR3 nucleotides read TGTGCCAGTAGTATAGGGACAGGGGAACAGCCCCAGCATTTT.

This clone was seen only a few times. This sequence joins TRBV6-1 and TRBJ2-1, with TRBD2 matching over 8 bases. From germline, CDR1 is MNHNS and CDR2 SASEGT. Trimming cost V 3 bases and J 9 bases; bases outside gene matches: 10. There are 15 residues in the CDR3. This CDR3 reads CASSEKAGGSTEQFF. The CDR3 nucleotides read TGTGCCAGCAGTGAGAAGGCGGGGGGCTCTACTGAGCAGTTCTTC.

This chain joins TRBV6-6 and TRBJ1-4, with D maybe TRBD1 (6 bases). V lost 9 bases to trimming and J lost 9 bases, with 20 bases between them. This CDR3 contains 14 residues. The germline V gene has CDR1 MNHNY and CDR2 SVGAGI (reference sequence). CDR3 sequence (DNA): TGTGCCAGTGGGGGCCTCGCAGGGGACCAAAAACTGTTTTTT. It translates to CASGGLAGDQKLFF.

The J gene is TRBJ2-1, the V gene TRBV9, with D hard to call. V shed 0 bases and J shed 6 bases, with 10 bases lying between them. Germline V gene sequence: CDR1 SGDLS, CDR2 YYNGEE. The CDR3 is 14 residues long. The CDR3 region is CASSVDAGGNEQFF. The CDR3 DNA reads TGTGCCAGCAGCGTAGACGCAGGTGGCAATGAGCAGTTCTTC. The whole variable domain, filled in from reference TRBV9 and TRBJ2-1, reads DSGVTQTPKHLITATGQRVTLRCSPRSGDLSVYWYQQSLDQGLQFLIQYYNGEERAKGNILERFSAQQFPDLHSELNLSSLELGDSALYFCASSVDAGGNEQFFGPGTRLTVL.

CDR3 protein: CASTSSTLLEKLFF. Here the CDR3 DNA reads TGTGCCAGCACCTCCAGCACACTCCTTGAAAAACTGTTTTTT. The V gene is TRBV28, the J gene TRBJ1-4; D is undetermined. Germline V gene sequence: CDR1 MDHEN, CDR2 SYDVKM. Trimming removed 7 bases from V and 7 bases from J, with 16 bases in between. This CDR3 is built from 14 residues.

V usage is TRBV12-2 and J usage is TRBJ2-7; the D call TRBD1 from the table was never checked on the DNA. TRBV12-2 is flagged as a pseudogene. There are 12 residues in the CDR3. CDR3 DNA: TGTGATCGAAGGGACAGCCTATACGAGCAGTACTTC. It is translated as CDRRDSLYEQYF.